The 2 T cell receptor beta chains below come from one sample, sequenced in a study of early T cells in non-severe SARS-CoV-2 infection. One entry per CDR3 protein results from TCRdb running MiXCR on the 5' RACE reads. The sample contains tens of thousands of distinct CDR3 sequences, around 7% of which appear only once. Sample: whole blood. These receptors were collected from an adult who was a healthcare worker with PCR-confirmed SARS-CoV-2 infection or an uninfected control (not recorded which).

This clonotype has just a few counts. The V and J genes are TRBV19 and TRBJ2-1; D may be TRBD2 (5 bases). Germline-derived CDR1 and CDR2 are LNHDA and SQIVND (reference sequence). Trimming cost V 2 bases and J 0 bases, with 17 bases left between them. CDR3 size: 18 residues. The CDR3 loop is CASSISGRGFSSYNEQFF. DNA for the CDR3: TGTGCCAGTAGTATAAGCGGTAGAGGATTTTCCTCCTACAATGAGCAGTTCTTC.

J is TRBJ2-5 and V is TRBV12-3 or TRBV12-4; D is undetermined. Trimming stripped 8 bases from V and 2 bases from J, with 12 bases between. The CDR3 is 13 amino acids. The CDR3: CASQGYRQETQYF. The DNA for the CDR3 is TGTGCCAGCCAAGGCTACCGGCAAGAGACCCAGTACTTC.